The 31 T cell receptor beta chains reported below all come from one sample, sequenced in a study of blood T cells in healthy people across ages. A second PCR, run for roughly 6 to 11 cycles, used a sample-barcoded 5' primer plus a J-beta primer mix. One entry per CDR3 protein, called by TCRdb with MiXCR from the 5' RACE reads. The data contain roughly 500,000 distinct CDR3 sequences, 25% to 30% of them singletons. Sequencing was done on a sample of blood. Source of these receptors: a woman aged 65 to 85 in good health.

This clonotype was seen a handful of times. The chain combines TRBV20-1 with TRBJ2-6; D is unresolved. This CDR3 is 17 amino acids long. Trimming pared 6 bases from V and 0 bases from J, leaving 18 bases between. Germline V gives CDR1 DFQATT, CDR2 SNEGSKA (reference sequence). The CDR3 sequence is CSAPVLPPSSGANVLTF. The CDR3 DNA reads as TGCAGTGCCCCAGTGCTCCCCCCTAGCTCTGGGGCCAACGTCCTGACTTTC.

The chain joins TRBV5-1 to TRBJ1-4; 7 nucleotides line up with TRBD1. The CDR3 sequence is 12 residues long. Trimming took 4 bases from V and 11 from J; bases not matched to a gene: 5. The germline V gene has CDR1 SGHRS and CDR2 YFSETQ. This CDR3 is CASSQTGDKLFF. The CDR3 coding sequence is TGCGCCAGCAGCCAAACAGGGGACAAACTGTTTTTT.

As to this clonotype: At one end, the junction sequence differs from germline, possibly due to a read error. The CDR3 DNA sequence: TGTGCCAGCAGCTTGGGTGGGGGAAGGGCTGAAGCATTCTTT. As protein: CASSLGGGRAEAFF. The chain recombines TRBV5-6 with TRBJ1-1; D perhaps matches TRBD1 (5 bases). The CDR3 has 14 residues. The V gene's germline CDR1 is SGHDT and CDR2 YYEEEE.

This chain connects TRBV12-3 or TRBV12-4 to TRBJ1-2; 7 nucleotides align to TRBD1. V lost 4 bases to trimming and J lost 2 bases; unmatched junction nucleotides: 10. This CDR3 is 16 amino acids long. CDR3 in DNA: TGTGCCAGCAGTTGGACCGGGACAGCGGCAAACTATGGCTACACCTTC. Encoded protein: CASSWTGTAANYGYTF.

This clonotype was recorded a few times. The chain recombines TRBV20-1 with TRBJ2-3, with 13 positions matching TRBD2. J lost 5 bases, V lost 5 bases, and 7 bases had no gene match. In germline, CDR1 is DFQATT, CDR2 SNEGSKA (reference sequence). The CDR3 is 15 residues long. The CDR3 DNA reads as TGCAGTGCTTCTAGACTAGCGGGGGGCATAGATACGCAGTATTTT. Amino acids: CSASRLAGGIDTQYF.

The chain has TRBV2 and TRBJ2-5; D remains ambiguous. The tail of the sequence fits TRBJ2-1 better, so the J call may be wrong. In germline, CDR1 is SNHLY, CDR2 FYNNEI. There are 13 residues in the CDR3. The CDR3 DNA sequence: TGTGCCAGCAGTGAATTAGGAGCAGGTGAGCAGTTCTTC. This sequence encodes CASSELGAGEQFF.

Only one count was recorded for this clonotype. The rearrangement links TRBV2 to TRBJ2-5, with D possibly being TRBD2 (5 bases). V was pared by 9 bases and J by 0 bases, with 23 bases between. Germline V gene data show CDR1 as SNHLY and CDR2 as FYNNEI. The CDR3 is 17 amino acids. The CDR3 bases are TGTGCCAGAAGCAGAGGGCCGGCCGGAGAGGACCAAGAGACCCAGTACTTC. This gives the protein CARSRGPAGEDQETQYF.

This chain uses TRBV6-4 with TRBJ1-2, with 9 positions matching TRBD1. Germline-derived CDR1 and CDR2 are MRHNA and SNTAGT. The junction had 4 bases not matched to a gene; V was cut back by 3 bases and J by 8 bases. The CDR3 loop spans 13 amino acids. CDR3 DNA: TGTGCCAGCAGTGAACAGGGGGCGGGCGGCTACACCTTC. It specifies CASSEQGAGGYTF.

The chain has TRBV19 and TRBJ2-1, with D maybe TRBD2 (5 bases). Germline loops: CDR1 LNHDA, CDR2 SQIVND (reference sequence). The CDR3 has 17 amino acids. Trimming took off 0 bases at V and 0 bases at J, with 12 bases between the two ends. The CDR3 DNA reads TGTGCCAGTAGTATAGATGGGAGCCTGAGCTCCTACAATGAGCAGTTCTTC. Translated, it gives CASSIDGSLSSYNEQFF.

The CDR3: CASSQARQGDYTF. In DNA, the CDR3 is TGCGCCAGCAGCCAAGCGCGCCAGGGTGACTACACCTTC. The rearrangement uses TRBV4-3 and TRBJ1-2, with D possibly TRBD1 on 5 matching bases. CDR1 is LGHNA, CDR2 YSLEER, per germline. The CDR3 extends over 13 amino acids. Trimming removed 1 base from V and 10 bases from J, with 13 bases in between.

This clonotype was seen a few times. CDR3 DNA: TGTGCCAGCAGCTTAGTGAGTCAGGCTTCCACCGGGGAGCTGTTTTTT. Its translation is CASSLVSQASTGELFF. The V and J genes are TRBV7-8 and TRBJ2-2; D gene unclear. This CDR3 is built from 16 residues. Trimming removed 1 base at V and 4 bases at J, with 13 bases between. Germline V CDR1 and CDR2: SGHVS, FQNEAQ.

The rearrangement links TRBV7-2 to TRBJ2-7; 7 nucleotides match TRBD1. The CDR3 is 13 amino acids. Germline trimming cut 6 bases from V and 2 bases from J; bases unmatched to any gene: 4. Looked up from germline, CDR1 is SGHTA and CDR2 is FQGNSA. CDR3 nucleotide sequence: TGTGCCAGCAGTGTGACAGGGACCTACGAGCAGTACTTC. The encoded protein is CASSVTGTYEQYF.

Of note for this clonotype: The junction and the germline gene differ at one end; a read error may be behind it. The chain links TRBV7-9 to TRBJ1-4, with D unresolved. Looked up from germline, CDR1 is SEHNR and CDR2 is FQNEAQ (reference sequence). The CDR3 is 15 residues long. The DNA for the CDR3 is TGTGCCAGCACATCCTACGGAGCAACTAGTGAAGAACTGTTTTTT. Protein: CASTSYGATSEELFF.

V usage is TRBV12-3 or TRBV12-4 and J usage is TRBJ1-2; no definite D call. V was clipped by 4 bases and J by 3 bases, with 9 bases between them. This CDR3 is 13 amino acids long. CDR3 loop: CASSSLTDYGYTF. The CDR3 DNA is TGTGCCAGCAGTTCCTTGACGGACTATGGCTACACCTTC.

The chain recombines TRBV3-1 with TRBJ2-7; 10 bases line up with TRBD2. The CDR3 sequence is 16 residues long. V lost 3 bases and J lost 0; bases outside the gene matches: 5. CDR1 and CDR2 (germline): LGHDT, YNNKEL (reference sequence). The DNA for the CDR3 is TGTGCCAGCAGCCACTCCGCTAGCGGGGGCTCCTACGAGCAGTACTTC. Amino acids: CASSHSASGGSYEQYF.

In DNA, the CDR3 is TGTGCCAGCAGCCAGAGCGGGGGGAAGTACCAAGAGACCCAGTACTTC. Protein: CASSQSGGKYQETQYF. The chain combines TRBV3-1 with TRBJ2-5; 9 bases match TRBD2. There are 16 residues in the CDR3. V shed 3 bases and J 0 bases; nucleotides not matched to a gene: 5. From germline, CDR1 is LGHDT and CDR2 YNNKEL (reference sequence).

The V gene is TRBV20-1, the J gene TRBJ2-5, with TRBD2 identical over 10 bases. CDR3 length equals 16 residues. The V gene's germline CDR1 is DFQATT and CDR2 SNEGSKA (reference sequence). After removal of 5 bases from V and 5 bases from J, the junction contained 14 bases not matched to a gene. The CDR3 protein is CSAARGAGGTRETQYF. CDR3 coding DNA: TGCAGTGCTGCCCGGGGAGCGGGGGGGACCCGTGAGACCCAGTACTTC.

The sample holds many counts of this clonotype. The chain uses TRBV29-1 and TRBJ2-5; tentatively, D is TRBD1 (5 bases). The CDR3 runs to 14 residues. The V end was cut by 3 bases, the J end by 4 bases, with 15 bases between. Germline CDR1 and CDR2: SQVTM and ANQGSEA. The CDR3 sequence: CSVDGQGGLETQYF. CDR3 DNA: TGCAGCGTTGATGGTCAGGGTGGATTAGAGACCCAGTACTTC.

This clonotype was picked up one time. The junction does not match germline at one end; this may be a read error. The genes are TRBV5-1 and TRBJ1-1; unclear D gene. The germline V gene has CDR1 SGHRS and CDR2 YFSETQ. The CDR3 sequence is 15 residues long. The chain's CDR3 is CAGSLAEALNTEAFF. The CDR3 DNA sequence: TGCGCCGGCAGCTTGGCAGAAGCTTTGAACACTGAAGCTTTCTTT.

This clonotype was observed a handful of times. V and J are TRBV6-1 and TRBJ2-5; TRBD1 matches 7 bases. The J segment lost 2 bases and the V segment lost 3 bases, leaving 3 bases of the junction unmatched. The germline V gene has CDR1 MNHNS and CDR2 SASEGT. This CDR3 has 14 residues. For the CDR3, the DNA is TGTGCCAGCAGTGATAGGGGGCCTCAAGAGACCCAGTACTTC. It codes for CASSDRGPQETQYF.

Turning to this clonotype: It is unclear where the CDR3 begins or ends on the DNA, so no DNA is shown, and the CDR3 is as TCRdb lists it. The rearrangement joins TRBV12-3 or TRBV12-4 to TRBJ2-1; TRBD1 was called by the table and not checked on the DNA. The CDR3 is made up of 18 amino acids, end residues included. CDR3 loop: CASSTSTMSSSSGIEQFF.

The V call is TRBV6-6, the J call TRBJ1-2; no clear D gene. Germline CDR1 is MNHNY and CDR2 is SVGAGI (reference sequence). The CDR3 sequence is 13 residues long. V lost 2 bases, J lost 7 bases, and 11 bases lay in between. CDR3 in amino acids: CASSYVDDGGYTF. The CDR3 bases are TGTGCCAGCAGTTACGTGGACGACGGTGGCTACACCTTC.

This clonotype has a handful of counts. This sequence joins TRBV4-1 and TRBJ2-1; no definite D call. With 0 bases removed from V and 0 bases from J, the gap between germline ends came to 15 bases. The V gene's germline CDR1 is MGHRA and CDR2 YSYEKL. This CDR3 region has 18 residues. Here the CDR3 DNA reads TGCGCCAGCAGCCAAGATCTTATCGCCAAGAGCTCCTACAATGAGCAGTTCTTC. Translated: CASSQDLIAKSSYNEQFF.

The chain links TRBV12-3 or TRBV12-4 to TRBJ2-3; D gene ambiguous. The V end was cut by 6 bases, the J end by 0 bases, with 13 bases between. This CDR3 contains 15 residues. CDR3 in DNA: TGTGCCAGCAGCCCCCGTGAAACTAGCACAGATACGCAGTATTTT. The encoded protein is CASSPRETSTDTQYF.

This clonotype has a handful of counts. The J gene is TRBJ2-7, the V gene TRBV7-2, with 8 bases lining up with TRBD1. After removal of 1 base from V and 4 bases from J, the junction contained 6 bases not matched to a gene. Germline values: CDR1 SGHTA, CDR2 FQGNSA. The CDR3 sequence is 15 residues long. CDR3 sequence reads: CASSLGPGTGYEQYF. The CDR3 DNA follows: TGTGCCAGCAGCTTAGGGCCCGGGACAGGTTACGAGCAGTACTTC.

This clonotype showed up just a few times. The chain couples TRBV20-1 to TRBJ1-2; no clear D gene. Per germline, CDR1 DFQATT and CDR2 SNEGSKA (reference sequence). The CDR3 is made up of 12 amino acids. Trimming shortened V by 5 bases and J by 0 bases, and 7 bases separated the two germline ends. The CDR3 DNA is TGCAGTGCTGGAATAGCTAACTATGGCTACACCTTC. Its translation is CSAGIANYGYTF.

This clonotype came up a few times. The gene calls are TRBV4-3 and TRBJ2-4, with D possibly being TRBD1 (6 bases). This CDR3 spans 12 amino acids. Germline V CDR1 and CDR2: LGHNA, YSLEER. Between the trimmed V and J ends, which lost 4 bases and 8 bases, there was a span of 9 bases. CDR3 in DNA: TGCGCCAGCAGCCTAAAGGGGGACATTCAGTACTTC. This codes for CASSLKGDIQYF.

This clonotype was found a few times. The V gene is TRBV20-1, the J gene TRBJ1-5; D might be TRBD1 (5 bases). The CDR3 spans 14 residues. Germline CDR1 is DFQATT and CDR2 is SNEGSKA (reference sequence). Trimming pared 3 bases from V and 7 bases from J, leaving 16 bases between. The CDR3 is CSARAGFSTQPQHF. DNA of the CDR3: TGCAGTGCTAGGGCAGGGTTCTCTACACAGCCCCAGCATTTT.

The rearrangement links TRBV15 to TRBJ1-2; 8 nucleotides line up with TRBD1. With 2 bases clipped from V and 3 bases from J, the junction kept 5 bases outside the gene matches. There are 15 residues in the CDR3. The germline V gene encodes CDR1 LNHNV and CDR2 YYDKDF (reference sequence). For the CDR3, the DNA is TGTGCCACCAGCAGACTTCCAGGGGGCGACTATGGCTACACCTTC. Translated: CATSRLPGGDYGYTF.

The chain recombines TRBV12-3 or TRBV12-4 with TRBJ2-1, with TRBD2 matching over 11 bases. The CDR3 contains 15 residues. The V segment lost 5 bases and the J segment 8 bases; nucleotides outside the gene matches: 8. CDR3 in amino acids: CASSPTSGRSDEQFF. CDR3 nucleotides: TGTGCCAGCAGTCCCACTAGCGGGAGAAGCGATGAGCAGTTCTTC.

V usage is TRBV15 and J usage is TRBJ1-1; no reliable D call. V was clipped by 0 bases and J by 4 bases, with 9 bases between them. The CDR3 contains 14 residues. Germline CDR1 and CDR2: LNHNV and YYDKDF (reference sequence). The chain's CDR3 is CATSRERQLTEAFF. DNA for the CDR3: TGTGCCACCAGCAGAGAACGACAACTCACTGAAGCTTTCTTT.